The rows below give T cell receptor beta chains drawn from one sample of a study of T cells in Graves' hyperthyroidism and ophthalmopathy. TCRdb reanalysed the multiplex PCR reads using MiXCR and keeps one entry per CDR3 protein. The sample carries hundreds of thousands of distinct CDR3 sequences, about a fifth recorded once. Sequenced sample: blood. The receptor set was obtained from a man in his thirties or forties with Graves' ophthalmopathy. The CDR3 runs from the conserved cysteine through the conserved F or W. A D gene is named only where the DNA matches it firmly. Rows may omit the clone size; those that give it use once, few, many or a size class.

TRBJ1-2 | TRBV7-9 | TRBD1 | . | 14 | TGTGCCAGCAGCTCACCCGACAGGGATGATGGCTACACCTTC | CASSSPDRDDGYTF
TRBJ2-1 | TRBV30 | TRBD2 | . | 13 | TGTGCCTGGAAAGCGGGGCCCTACAATGAGCAGTTCTTC | CAWKAGPYNEQFF
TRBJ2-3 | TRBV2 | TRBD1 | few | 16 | TGTGCCAGCAGTGAAACAGGGGGCTTTAGCACAGATACGCAGTATTTT | CASSETGGFSTDTQYF
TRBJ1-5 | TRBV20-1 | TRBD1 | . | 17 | TGCAGTGCCCATCGAGGGGCAGGGGGCTCAAGCAATCAGCCCCAGCATTTT | CSAHRGAGGSSNQPQHF
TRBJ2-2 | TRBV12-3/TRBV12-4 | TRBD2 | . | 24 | TGTGCCAGCAGTTTAGCGCTGGGGACCTTAGCGGGAGTGGGGTTGCCGTTGAACACCGGGGAGCTGTTTTTT | CASSLALGTLAGVGLPLNTGELFF
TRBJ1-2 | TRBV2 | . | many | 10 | TGTGCCAGCAGTGACGGTGGCTACACCTTC | CASSDGGYTF
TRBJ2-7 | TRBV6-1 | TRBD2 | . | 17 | TGTGCCAGCAGTCTTTCGGGATTTAGCGGGAGTTGGGACGAGCAGTACTTC | CASSLSGFSGSWDEQYF
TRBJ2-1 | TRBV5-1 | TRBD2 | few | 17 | TGCGCCAGCAGCTTGAAATCCTCGGGACTAGCTGACGATGAGCAGTTCTTC | CASSLKSSGLADDEQFF
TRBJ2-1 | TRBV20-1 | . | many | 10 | TGCAGTGCTATTCTGTATGAGCAGTTCTTC | CSAILYEQFF
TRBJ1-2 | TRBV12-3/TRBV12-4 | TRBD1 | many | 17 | TGTGCCAGCAGTTACCAGGGAAATTGGGACAGGATTCATGGCTACACCTTC | CASSYQGNWDRIHGYTF
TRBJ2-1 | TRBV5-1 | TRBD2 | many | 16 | TGCGCCAGCAGCTTGGCGACTAGCGGGAGTATAAATGAGCAGTTCTTC | CASSLATSGSINEQFF
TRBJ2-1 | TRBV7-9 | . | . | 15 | TGTGCCAGCAGCTTTCCGGGGCGCAATATCAATGAGCAGTTCTTC | CASSFPGRNINEQFF
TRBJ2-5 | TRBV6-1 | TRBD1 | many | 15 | TGTGCCAGCAGTAGATTACAGGGGTCCCAAGAGACCCAGTACTTC | CASSRLQGSQETQYF
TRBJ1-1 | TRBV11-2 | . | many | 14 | TGTGCCAGCAGCCCCTCCATGATTAACACTGAAGCTTTCTTT | CASSPSMINTEAFF
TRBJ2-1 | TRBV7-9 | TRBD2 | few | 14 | TGTGCCAGCAGCTCCAGCGGGAGTATCAATGAGCAGTTCTTC | CASSSSGSINEQFF
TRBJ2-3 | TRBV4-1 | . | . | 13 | TGCGCCAGCAGCGCTCGACTAGAAGATACGCAGTATTTT | CASSARLEDTQYF
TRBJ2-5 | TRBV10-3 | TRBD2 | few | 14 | TGTGCCATCAGCCCGGGACTAGCCGAAGAGACCCAGTACTTC | CAISPGLAEETQYF
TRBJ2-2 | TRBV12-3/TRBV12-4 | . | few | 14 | TGTGCCAGCAGACTCGAAGACATCACCGGGGAGCTGTTTTTT | CASRLEDITGELFF
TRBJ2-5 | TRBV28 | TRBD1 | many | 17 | TGTGCCAGCAGTTTGTCGTCGGCCAGGGGGCGCCGGGAGACCCAGTACTTC | CASSLSSARGRRETQYF
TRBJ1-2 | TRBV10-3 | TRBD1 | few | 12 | TGTGCCATCAGTAAGGACAGGCTCGGCTACACCTTC | CAISKDRLGYTF
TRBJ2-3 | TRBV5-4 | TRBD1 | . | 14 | TGTGCCGGCAGCTCCCGGGACAGTACAGATACGCAGTATTTT | CAGSSRDSTDTQYF
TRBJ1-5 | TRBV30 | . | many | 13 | TGTGCCTGGAGTGTACAAATGGATCAGCCCCAGCATTTT | CAWSVQMDQPQHF
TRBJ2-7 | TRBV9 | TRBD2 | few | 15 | TGTGCCAGCAGCCAGACTAGCGGGAGCACCTACGAGCAGTACTTC | CASSQTSGSTYEQYF
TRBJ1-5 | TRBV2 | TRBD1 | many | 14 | TGTGCCAGCAGTTCCGACAGGGGAAGACAGCCCCAGCATTTT | CASSSDRGRQPQHF
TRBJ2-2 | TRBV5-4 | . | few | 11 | TGTGCCAGCAGCTTTGGGGAGGAGCTGTTTTTT | CASSFGEELFF
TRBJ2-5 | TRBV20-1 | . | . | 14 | TGCAGTGCTAGGGTGCCGGGGCGCCAAGAGACCCAGTACTTC | CSARVPGRQETQYF
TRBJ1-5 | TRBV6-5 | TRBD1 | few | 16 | TGTGCCAGCAGTTACCCATCAGGGGGCTGGTTTCAGCCCCAGCATTTT | CASSYPSGGWFQPQHF
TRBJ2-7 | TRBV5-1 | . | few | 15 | TGCGCCAGCAGCTTTAGGGCGGAAAATTCCTACGAGCAGTACTTC | CASSFRAENSYEQYF
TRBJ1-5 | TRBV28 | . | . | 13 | TGTGCCAGCAGTTCCTGGGATCCGCAGCCCCAGCATTTT | CASSSWDPQPQHF
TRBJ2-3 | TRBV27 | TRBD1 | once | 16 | TGTGCCAGCAGTTGGGACAGGACTCCTGGGGTGATCGCGCAGTATTTT | CASSWDRTPGVIAQYF
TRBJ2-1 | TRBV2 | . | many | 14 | TGTGCCAGCAGTGAAATCCTAGCGAACAATGAGCAGTTCTTC | CASSEILANNEQFF
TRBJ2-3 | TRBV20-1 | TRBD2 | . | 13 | TGCAGTGTAGGGAGCGGGAGAGTGGATACGCAGTATTTT | CSVGSGRVDTQYF
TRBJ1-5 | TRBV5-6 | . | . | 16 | TGTGCCAGCAGCCCGTGGGATCGGGGCGGCAATCAGCCCCAGCATTTT | CASSPWDRGGNQPQHF
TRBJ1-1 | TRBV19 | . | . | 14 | TGTGCCAGTAGCCCGCCGGGGAGGAAACTCGGGGCTTTCTTT | CASSPPGRKLGAFF
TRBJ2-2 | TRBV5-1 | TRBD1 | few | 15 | TGCGCCAGCAGCTGGGGGACAGGGAGTAGCGGGGAGCTGTTTTTT | CASSWGTGSSGELFF
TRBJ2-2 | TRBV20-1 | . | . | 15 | TGCAGTGCTAGAGCCTCCGGGACTTACACCGGGGAGCTGTTTTTT | CSARASGTYTGELFF
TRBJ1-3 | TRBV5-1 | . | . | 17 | TGTGCCAGCAGCTTGGACCCTATAGGGAGGGCTGGAAACACCATATATTTT | CASSLDPIGRAGNTIYF
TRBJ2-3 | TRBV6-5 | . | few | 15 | TGTGCCAGCAGTTACTCCCTAGGGGGGCCAGATACGCAGTATTTT | CASSYSLGGPDTQYF
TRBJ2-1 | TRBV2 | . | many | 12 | TGTGCCGAACAGGGAACCTACAATGAGCAGTTCTTC | CAEQGTYNEQFF
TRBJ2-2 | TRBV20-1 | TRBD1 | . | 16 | TGCAGTGCTAGAGATAGTCGGACAGGGGATGCCGGGGAGCTGTTTTTT | CSARDSRTGDAGELFF
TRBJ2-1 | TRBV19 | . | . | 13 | TGTGCCACGCAGGGGTTGAACGACAATGAGCAGTTCTTC | CATQGLNDNEQFF
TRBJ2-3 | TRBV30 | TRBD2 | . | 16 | TGTGCCTGGACAGGTGGGGCTAGCGGGAGAGGAGATACGCAGTATTTT | CAWTGGASGRGDTQYF
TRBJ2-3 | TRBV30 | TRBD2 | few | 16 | TGTGCCTGGAGTCCCGGGACTAGCGGCTCCACAGATACGCAGTATTTT | CAWSPGTSGSTDTQYF
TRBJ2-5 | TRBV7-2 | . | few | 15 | TGTGCCAGCAGCCCCCTCGGTGGGGATCAAGAGACCCAGTACTTC | CASSPLGGDQETQYF
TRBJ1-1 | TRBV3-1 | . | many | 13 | TGTGCCAGCAGCCTTACAGGGTTCACTGAAGCTTTCTTT | CASSLTGFTEAFF
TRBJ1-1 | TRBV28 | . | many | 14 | TGTGCCAGCAGGTTTTCACAGGGTTTGTCTGAAGCTTTCTTT | CASRFSQGLSEAFF